This entry is about one T cell receptor (beta chain). Clones were sequenced by immunoSEQ multiplex PCR, and TCRdb holds only the in-frame ones, with some missing. The top ten clones hold about an eighth of a sample with 1,900 or so clones, about 22% of them seen once. The data belong to a study of sequential checkpoint blockade in melanoma. The CDR3 is 18 amino acids. Trimming took 6 bases from V and 0 from J, leaving 21 bases between them. From germline, CDR1 is LNHDA and CDR2 SQIVND (reference sequence). Treatment specified: randomized to nivolumab then ipilimumab (arm A) or the reverse (arm B). The chain couples TRBV19 to TRBJ2-1, with D possibly TRBD1 on 5 matching bases. The sequencing here drew on tumor tissue (inferred from file names), taken from a patient given nivolumab and ipilimumab in sequence. This sequence originates from a human donor with melanoma. The CDR3 reads CASSIDKGRVSSYNEQFF. CDR3 bases: TGTGCCAGTAGCATTGACAAAGGCAGGGTCTCCTCCTACAATGAGCAGTTCTTC.